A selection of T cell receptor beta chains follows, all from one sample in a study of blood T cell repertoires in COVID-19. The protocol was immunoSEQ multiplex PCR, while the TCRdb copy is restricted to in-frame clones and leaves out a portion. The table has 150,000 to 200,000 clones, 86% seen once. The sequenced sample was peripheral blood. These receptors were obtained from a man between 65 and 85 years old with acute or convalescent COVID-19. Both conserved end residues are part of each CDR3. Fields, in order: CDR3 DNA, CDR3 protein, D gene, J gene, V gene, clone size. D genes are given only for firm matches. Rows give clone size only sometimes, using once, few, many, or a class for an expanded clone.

CDR3nt: TGTGCCAGCAGCCCCAGGGGGAGATATAACTATGGCTACACCTTC
CDR3aa: CASSPRGRYNYGYTF
d_gene: TRBD1
j_gene: TRBJ1-2
v_gene: TRBV28
abundance: NA

CDR3nt: TGTGCCAGCAGTGGATGGGCTGCCGCGTACTTC
CDR3aa: CASSGWAAAYF
d_gene: NA
j_gene: TRBJ2-7
v_gene: TRBV2
abundance: NA

CDR3nt: TGTGCCAGCAGCGTAGAGCTAGCGGGGGGAACAGATACGCAGTATTTT
CDR3aa: CASSVELAGGTDTQYF
d_gene: TRBD2
j_gene: TRBJ2-3
v_gene: TRBV9
abundance: NA

CDR3nt: TGTGCCAGCAGCTCACAGTACACCGGGGAGCTGTTTTTT
CDR3aa: CASSSQYTGELFF
d_gene: NA
j_gene: TRBJ2-2
v_gene: TRBV14
abundance: NA

CDR3nt: TGTGCCAGCTCACGTGACAGGGTCTATGGCTACACCTTC
CDR3aa: CASSRDRVYGYTF
d_gene: TRBD1
j_gene: TRBJ1-2
v_gene: TRBV18
abundance: NA

CDR3nt: TGCGCCAGCAGCTTGGGCCCAGAAACAGGGGGAAATCAGCCCCAGCATTTT
CDR3aa: CASSLGPETGGNQPQHF
d_gene: TRBD1
j_gene: TRBJ1-5
v_gene: TRBV5-1
abundance: once

CDR3nt: TGTGCCAGCAGCCACGTTAAACCCGGGACATATACCTACGAGCAGTACTTC
CDR3aa: CASSHVKPGTYTYEQYF
d_gene: NA
j_gene: TRBJ2-7
v_gene: TRBV4-2
abundance: NA

CDR3nt: TGTGCCAGCAGCACCCAACCGGGACAAAGCACCGGGGAGCTGTTTTTT
CDR3aa: CASSTQPGQSTGELFF
d_gene: NA
j_gene: TRBJ2-2
v_gene: TRBV7-3
abundance: NA

CDR3nt: TGTGCCAGCAGCTCCCCGTTCTCGGGAGCTGGAAACACCATATATTTT
CDR3aa: CASSSPFSGAGNTIYF
d_gene: NA
j_gene: TRBJ1-3
v_gene: TRBV7-9
abundance: NA

CDR3nt: TGTGCCAGCAGCTTAGCTACAGGGGGTACGATAGGCTACACCTTC
CDR3aa: CASSLATGGTIGYTF
d_gene: TRBD1
j_gene: TRBJ1-2
v_gene: TRBV11-2
abundance: once

CDR3nt: TGTGCCAGCATCCCGACAGTTAACACTGAAGCTTTCTTT
CDR3aa: CASIPTVNTEAFF
d_gene: NA
j_gene: TRBJ1-1
v_gene: TRBV28
abundance: NA

CDR3nt: TGTGCCAGCAGCCACGTCCCAGAACTAGCGGGATACTCCTACGAGCAGTACTTC
CDR3aa: CASSHVPELAGYSYEQYF
d_gene: TRBD2
j_gene: TRBJ2-7
v_gene: TRBV14
abundance: once

CDR3nt: TGTGCCAGCAGCCCCCGACTAGGCCCTTACAATGAGCAGTTCTTC
CDR3aa: CASSPRLGPYNEQFF
d_gene: NA
j_gene: TRBJ2-1
v_gene: TRBV6-5
abundance: NA

CDR3nt: TGTGCCAGCAGTGAAGAGGAGCTAGGACACTACGAGCAGTACTTC
CDR3aa: CASSEEELGHYEQYF
d_gene: NA
j_gene: TRBJ2-7
v_gene: TRBV2
abundance: NA

CDR3nt: TGTGCCAGCAGCTTAGCGGACAGCCCAATAATGAACACTGAAGCTTTCTTT
CDR3aa: CASSLADSPIMNTEAFF
d_gene: NA
j_gene: TRBJ1-1
v_gene: TRBV7-9
abundance: few

CDR3nt: TGTGCCATCAGTGAGCTGAGCGGCGTCAACCTGATGCAGTTCTTC
CDR3aa: CAISELSGVNLMQFF
d_gene: NA
j_gene: TRBJ2-1
v_gene: TRBV10-3
abundance: NA

CDR3nt: TGTGCCAGCAGCTCCCAACGACAGGTAGGGGATCAGCCCCAGCATTTT
CDR3aa: CASSSQRQVGDQPQHF
d_gene: NA
j_gene: TRBJ1-5
v_gene: TRBV7-8
abundance: NA